Below are 24 T cell receptor beta chains sequenced from a single sample in a study of blood T cell repertoires in COVID-19. Clones were sequenced by immunoSEQ multiplex PCR, and TCRdb holds only the in-frame ones, with some missing. Among tens of thousands of clones listed, less than 85% were seen once. The specimen was peripheral blood. All receptors come from a human donor in a cohort sampled during active COVID-19.

The V call is TRBV24-1, the J call TRBJ1-2, with 8 bases matching TRBD1. After removal of 5 bases from V and 2 bases from J, the junction contained 9 bases not matched to a gene. This CDR3 is built from 16 residues. Per germline, CDR1 KGHDR and CDR2 SFDVKD. CDR3 in amino acids: CATSGPTGAANYGYTF. The CDR3 DNA follows: TGTGCCACCAGTGGTCCGACAGGGGCGGCGAACTATGGCTACACCTTC.

In DNA form, the CDR3 reads TGTGCTAGTGGTTTGGGACAGGGGGTTAACACCGGGGAGCTGTTTTTT. This encodes CASGLGQGVNTGELFF. The J gene is TRBJ2-2, the V gene TRBV12-5; 9 bases line up with TRBD1. There are 16 residues in the CDR3. Germline V CDR1 and CDR2: LGHNT, FRNRAP. Trimming took 1 base from V and 2 from J; bases not matched to a gene: 2.

The chain links TRBV7-8 to TRBJ1-5; unclear D gene. The CDR3 extends over 16 amino acids. V was shortened by 1 base and J by 2 bases, with 12 bases between the two germline ends. Germline lookup yields CDR1 SGHVS and CDR2 FQNEAQ. The CDR3 is CASSLGSGFGNQPQHF. As DNA, the CDR3 is TGTGCCAGCAGCTTAGGATCCGGGTTTGGCAATCAGCCCCAGCATTTT.

This clone was counted only a few times. The V gene is TRBV10-3, the J gene TRBJ1-2, with TRBD1 matching 7 bases. The CDR3 is 12 residues long. Germline lookup yields CDR1 ENHRY and CDR2 SYGVKD. V lost 8 bases to trimming and J lost 7 bases; unmatched junction nucleotides: 7. The CDR3: CAIFEGAPGYTF. DNA for the CDR3: TGTGCCATCTTCGAGGGGGCGCCTGGCTACACCTTC.

This chain connects TRBV19 to TRBJ2-1; TRBD2 is a possible D gene (5 bases). Germline CDR1 and CDR2: LNHDA and SQIVND (reference sequence). The length of the CDR3 is 16 residues. V was clipped by 5 bases and J by 0 bases, with 14 bases between them. The CDR3: CASSPLPGSSYNEQFF. CDR3 DNA: TGTGCCAGTAGTCCCCTACCGGGGAGCTCCTACAATGAGCAGTTCTTC.

This clone turned up a few times. The chain combines TRBV24-1 with TRBJ2-2; 10 positions match TRBD2. This CDR3 has 14 residues. With 7 bases clipped from V and 6 bases from J, the junction kept 4 bases outside the gene matches. Germline V gene sequence: CDR1 KGHDR, CDR2 SFDVKD. The CDR3 coding sequence is TGTGCCACCAGCTTTAGCGGGGGGTCCGGGGAGCTGTTTTTT. Its translation is CATSFSGGSGELFF.

This rearrangement joins TRBV11-3 to TRBJ2-1; 12 bases agree with TRBD2. CDR3 length: 15 residues. Trimming took 5 bases from V and 6 from J; bases not matched to a gene: 5. Germline V gene sequence: CDR1 SGHNT, CDR2 YENEEA. The CDR3 nucleotides are TGTGCCAGCAGCCCACTAGCGGGGGGTCCCAATGAGCAGTTCTTC. It is translated as CASSPLAGGPNEQFF.

The chain uses TRBV11-2 and TRBJ1-2; the D is unclear. From germline, CDR1 is SGHAT and CDR2 FQNNGV. V was shortened by 3 bases and J by 5 bases, with 10 bases between the two germline ends. The CDR3 is made up of 13 amino acids. The CDR3 loop is CASSLAGGYGYTF. DNA of the CDR3: TGTGCCAGCAGCTTGGCAGGAGGATATGGCTACACCTTC.

This clone has more than one count but fewer than ten. V gene TRBV19 combines with J gene TRBJ1-6; D is unresolved. V lost 3 bases, J lost 9 bases, and 15 bases lay in between. The V gene's germline CDR1 is LNHDA and CDR2 SQIVND (reference sequence). The length of the CDR3 is 15 residues. The CDR3 here is CASSMKQSRFSPLHF. For the CDR3, the DNA is TGTGCCAGTAGTATGAAACAGAGTCGGTTTTCACCCCTCCACTTT.

The gene calls are TRBV4-1 and TRBJ1-6, with 7 bases lining up with TRBD1. The CDR3 is 14 amino acids. CDR1 and CDR2 from the germline V gene are MGHRA and YSYEKL. After removal of 4 bases from V and 5 bases from J, the junction contained 2 bases not matched to a gene. CDR3 in DNA: TGCGCCAGCAGCCGGGACAGAAATAATTCACCCCTCCACTTT. Its translation: CASSRDRNNSPLHF.

This sequence joins TRBV11-2 and TRBJ1-1, with a weak D call TRBD1 (5 bases). Germline values: CDR1 SGHAT, CDR2 FQNNGV. The CDR3 has 18 residues. V gave up 2 bases and J gave up 0 bases, with 19 bases separating them. CDR3 region: CASSLSGRQLKLNTEAFF. CDR3 sequence (DNA): TGTGCCAGCAGCTTATCTGGTAGACAGCTAAAATTGAACACTGAAGCTTTCTTT.

The chain joins TRBV6-1 to TRBJ1-2, with D possibly being TRBD1 (5 bases). Trimming took off 0 bases at V and 3 bases at J, with 14 bases between the two ends. Per germline, CDR1 MNHNS and CDR2 SASEGT. This CDR3 contains 16 residues. The CDR3 bases are TGTGCCAGCAGTGAAGCATTAGGGGTTCATGACTATGGCTACACCTTC. It encodes CASSEALGVHDYGYTF.

This clone was counted once. This chain uses TRBV7-2 with TRBJ2-5; D might be TRBD2 (6 bases). CDR1 is SGHTA and CDR2 is FQGNSA in the germline V gene. V was clipped by 1 base and J by 4 bases, with 16 bases between them. The CDR3 is made up of 16 amino acids. CDR3 in DNA: TGTGCCAGCAGCTTAGGAGTGGGTGGGACTCTAGAGACCCAGTACTTC. Amino acid sequence: CASSLGVGGTLETQYF.

V gene TRBV27 combines with J gene TRBJ1-1; D call uncertain. Germline V gene lookup returns CDR1 MNHEY and CDR2 SMNVEV (reference sequence). Between the trimmed V and J ends, which lost 4 bases and 0 bases, there was a span of 6 bases. The CDR3 contains 13 residues. Here the CDR3 DNA reads TGTGCCAGCAGTTCTACAGTGAACACTGAAGCTTTCTTT. Encoded protein: CASSSTVNTEAFF.

V is TRBV4-2 and J is TRBJ1-4, with 10 bases lining up with TRBD1. The CDR3 totals 15 residues. The germline CDR1 and CDR2 sequences are LGHNA and YNFKEQ. The V segment lost 3 bases and the J segment 6 bases; nucleotides outside the gene matches: 4. CDR3 residues: CASSQVDRGHEKLFF. DNA of the CDR3: TGTGCCAGCAGCCAGGTAGACAGGGGGCATGAAAAACTGTTTTTT.

This clone was counted once. The genes are TRBV30 and TRBJ1-5; 9 bases align to TRBD1. The J segment lost 6 bases and the V segment lost 1 base, leaving 7 bases of the junction unmatched. CDR3 length: 15 residues. Germline CDR1 reads GTSNPN; CDR2 reads SVGIG (reference sequence). The CDR3 nucleotides are TGTGCCTGGAGTGGGGGACAGGGACCCAGTCAGCCCCAGCATTTT. Protein sequence: CAWSGGQGPSQPQHF.

The chain is built from TRBV29-1 and TRBJ2-1; D gene unclear. Per the germline V gene, CDR1 is SQVTM and CDR2 is ANQGSEA. The germline V and J ends were trimmed by 1 base and 4 bases, with 8 bases remaining between them. The CDR3 consists of 13 residues. The CDR3 bases are TGCAGCGTTGAAGGACAAATTTACAATGAGCAGTTCTTC. Amino acid sequence: CSVEGQIYNEQFF.

The rearrangement joins TRBV19 to TRBJ1-3; 9 bases agree with TRBD1. Germline-derived CDR1 and CDR2 are LNHDA and SQIVND (reference sequence). Trimming at V came to 5 bases and at J to 4 bases, leaving 12 bases not matched to a gene. The CDR3 loop spans 17 amino acids. CDR3 in amino acids: CASSGTGRSRSGNTIYF. The CDR3 DNA reads TGTGCCAGTAGTGGGACAGGGAGGTCTCGGAGCGGAAACACCATATATTTT.

V usage is TRBV6-1 and J usage is TRBJ2-7; 7 bases map to TRBD1. With V trimmed by 2 bases and J by 12 bases, 7 bases remained unmatched. Per germline, CDR1 MNHNS and CDR2 SASEGT. This CDR3 region has 12 residues. CDR3 residues: CASSETGVKPYF. The CDR3 bases are TGTGCCAGCAGTGAAACAGGGGTAAAGCCGTACTTC.

This CDR3 is CASSLEVLRGQQIQETQYF. The DNA for the CDR3 is TGCGCCAGCAGCTTGGAGGTTTTGAGGGGGCAACAAATACAAGAGACCCAGTACTTC. The rearrangement links TRBV5-1 to TRBJ2-5, with 7 bases matching TRBD1. Germline V gene lookup returns CDR1 SGHRS and CDR2 YFSETQ. J was trimmed by 2 bases and V by 0 bases; bases with no gene match: 16. The CDR3 is made up of 19 amino acids.

V gene TRBV13 combines with J gene TRBJ2-2; unclear D gene. The germline V and J ends were trimmed by 5 bases and 1 base, with 17 bases remaining between them. This CDR3 is built from 17 residues. CDR1 is PRHDT, CDR2 FYEKMQ, per germline (reference sequence). As DNA, the CDR3 is TGTGCCAGCAGCCCTCCGAACTGGCGGAAGAACACCGGGGAGCTGTTTTTT. Translating gives CASSPPNWRKNTGELFF.

This clone was observed a handful of times. J is TRBJ2-3 and V is TRBV7-2; TRBD1 aligns across 8 bases. Germline V CDR1 and CDR2: SGHTA, FQGNSA. This CDR3 comprises 13 residues. Losses at the gene ends were 5 bases for V and 4 bases for J; bases not matched to a gene: 2. CDR3 in amino acids: CASSKQGADTQYF. CDR3 DNA sequence: TGTGCCAGCAGCAAACAGGGGGCAGATACGCAGTATTTT.

The V call is TRBV5-4, the J call TRBJ2-7; weak D call: TRBD2 (6 bases). Trimming took 0 bases from V and 2 from J, leaving 9 bases between them. This CDR3 region has 14 residues. Germline CDR1 SGHNT, CDR2 YYREEE (reference sequence). The CDR3 reads CASSLGGIPYEQYF. CDR3 coding DNA: TGTGCCAGCAGCTTGGGCGGGATTCCCTACGAGCAGTACTTC.

This chain links TRBV6-4 with TRBJ1-2, with 11 nucleotides matching TRBD1. CDR1 and CDR2 (germline): MRHNA, SNTAGT. This CDR3 contains 18 residues. After removal of 0 bases from V and 3 bases from J, the junction contained 9 bases not matched to a gene. This CDR3 reads CASSDSIGQGADDYGYTF. The CDR3 DNA sequence: TGTGCCAGCAGTGACTCGATCGGACAGGGGGCGGACGACTATGGCTACACCTTC.